This entry is about one TCR beta chain. The target antigen is unknown. This record comes from a study of T cell responses to AZD1222 COVID-19 vaccine. Findings and limits, study-wide: After the peak T cell response, and only then, were repertoires sampled. When two AZD1222 doses had been given, Spike-specific TCR breadth and depth rose. Vaccine-associated CD4 TCRs spanned spike, dominant at 160-218 and 743-854.

The ends were cut back, 5 bases at V and 0 bases at J, with 11 bases in the middle. Germline V gene sequence: CDR1 SNHLY, CDR2 FYNNEI. The CDR3 consists of 15 residues. Clones were read by immunoSEQ multiplex PCR, and TCRdb kept only the in-frame ones, dropping some. In the table there are more than 110,000 clones, roughly 92% of which are singletons. Sequences were derived from peripheral blood, sampled on day 0 of AZD1222 vaccination. This clonotype originated in an adult in good health. V usage is TRBV2 and J usage is TRBJ1-5; no definite D call. In nucleotides, the CDR3 is TGTGCCAGCAGTCCAGAAAGATATAGCAATCAGCCCCAGCATTTT. It is translated as CASSPERYSNQPQHF.